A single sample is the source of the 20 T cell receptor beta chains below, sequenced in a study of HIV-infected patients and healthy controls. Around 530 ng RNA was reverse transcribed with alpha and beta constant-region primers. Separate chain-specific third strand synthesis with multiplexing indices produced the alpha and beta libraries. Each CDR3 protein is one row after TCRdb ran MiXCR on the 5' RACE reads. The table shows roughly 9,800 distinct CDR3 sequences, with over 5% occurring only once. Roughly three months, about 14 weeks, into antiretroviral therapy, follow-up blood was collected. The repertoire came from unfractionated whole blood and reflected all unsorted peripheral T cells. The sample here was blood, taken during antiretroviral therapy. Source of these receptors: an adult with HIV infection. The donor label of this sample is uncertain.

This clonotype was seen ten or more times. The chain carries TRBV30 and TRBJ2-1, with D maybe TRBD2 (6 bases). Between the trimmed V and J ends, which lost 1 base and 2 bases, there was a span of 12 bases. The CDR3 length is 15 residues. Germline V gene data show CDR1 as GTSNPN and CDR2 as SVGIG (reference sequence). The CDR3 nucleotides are TGTGCCTGGAGTGCACGGGGGTTAACCTACAATGAGCAGTTCTTC. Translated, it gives CAWSARGLTYNEQFF.

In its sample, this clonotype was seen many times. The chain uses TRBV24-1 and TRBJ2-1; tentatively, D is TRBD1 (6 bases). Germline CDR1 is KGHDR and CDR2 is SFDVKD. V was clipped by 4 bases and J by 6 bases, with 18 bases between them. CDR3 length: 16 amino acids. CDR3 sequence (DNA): TGTGCCACCAGTGAAACCGGGACATTACTGGGCAATGAGCAGTTCTTC. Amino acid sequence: CATSETGTLLGNEQFF.

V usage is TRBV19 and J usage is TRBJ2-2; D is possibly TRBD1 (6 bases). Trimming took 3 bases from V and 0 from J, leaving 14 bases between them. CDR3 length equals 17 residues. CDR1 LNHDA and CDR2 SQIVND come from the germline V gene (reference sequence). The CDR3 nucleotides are TGTGCCAGTAGTATTCCCTACAGGGCCGCGAACACCGGGGAGCTGTTTTTT. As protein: CASSIPYRAANTGELFF.

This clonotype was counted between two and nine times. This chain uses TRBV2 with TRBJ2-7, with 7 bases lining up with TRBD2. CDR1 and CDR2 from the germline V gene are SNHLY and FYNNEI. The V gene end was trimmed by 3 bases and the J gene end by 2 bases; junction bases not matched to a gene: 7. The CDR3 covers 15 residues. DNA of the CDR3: TGTGCCAGCAGTGAGGGTCTAGCGGACACCTACGAGCAGTACTTC. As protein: CASSEGLADTYEQYF.

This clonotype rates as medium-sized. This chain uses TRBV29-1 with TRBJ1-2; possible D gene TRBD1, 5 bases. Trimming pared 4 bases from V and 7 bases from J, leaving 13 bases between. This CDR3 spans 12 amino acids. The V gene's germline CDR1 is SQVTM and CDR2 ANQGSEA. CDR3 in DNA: TGCAGCGTTGCTGAGGGGTTTGGTGGCTACACCTTC. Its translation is CSVAEGFGGYTF.

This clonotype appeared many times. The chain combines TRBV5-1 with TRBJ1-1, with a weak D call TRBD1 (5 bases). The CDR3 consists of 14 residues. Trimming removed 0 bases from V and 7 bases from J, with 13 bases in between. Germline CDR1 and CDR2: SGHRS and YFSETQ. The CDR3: CASSLGQATGEAFF. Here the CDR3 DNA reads TGCGCCAGCAGCTTGGGGCAGGCAACAGGTGAAGCTTTCTTT.

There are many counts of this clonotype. The CDR3 spells CASSRERGRDTQYF. CDR3 nucleotides: TGTGCCAGCAGCCGCGAGAGGGGACGGGATACGCAGTATTTT. The V call is TRBV12-3 or TRBV12-4, the J call TRBJ2-3, with D perhaps matching TRBD1 or TRBD2 (5 bases each). The length of the CDR3 is 14 residues. The ends were cut back, 6 bases at V and 6 bases at J, with 16 bases in the middle.

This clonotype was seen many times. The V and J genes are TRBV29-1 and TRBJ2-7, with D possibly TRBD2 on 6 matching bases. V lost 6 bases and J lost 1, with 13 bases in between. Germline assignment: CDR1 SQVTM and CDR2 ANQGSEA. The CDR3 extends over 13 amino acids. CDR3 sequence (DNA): TGCAGCGTGAGGACTACCAAGTCCTACGAGCAGTACTTC. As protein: CSVRTTKSYEQYF.

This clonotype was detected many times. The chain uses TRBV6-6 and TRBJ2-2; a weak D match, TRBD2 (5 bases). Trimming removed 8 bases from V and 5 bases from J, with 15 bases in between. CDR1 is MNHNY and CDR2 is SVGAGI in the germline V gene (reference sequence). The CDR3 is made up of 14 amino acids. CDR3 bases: TGTGCCAGCCAAACGGGGTCGAGGACCGGGGAGCTGTTTTTT. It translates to CASQTGSRTGELFF.

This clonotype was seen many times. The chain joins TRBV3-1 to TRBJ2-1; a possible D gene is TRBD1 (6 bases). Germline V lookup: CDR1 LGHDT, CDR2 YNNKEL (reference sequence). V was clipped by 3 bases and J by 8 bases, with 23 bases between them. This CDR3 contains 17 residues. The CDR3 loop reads CASSHHETWTVEDEQFF. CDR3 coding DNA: TGTGCCAGCAGCCACCACGAAACTTGGACAGTTGAAGATGAGCAGTTCTTC.

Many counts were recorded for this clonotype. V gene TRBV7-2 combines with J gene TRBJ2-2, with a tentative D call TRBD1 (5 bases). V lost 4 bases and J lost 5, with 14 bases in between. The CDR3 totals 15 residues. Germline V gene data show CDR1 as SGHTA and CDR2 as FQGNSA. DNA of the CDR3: TGTGCCAGCAGCTCCAACCTGGGGCTAACCGGGGAGCTGTTTTTT. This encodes CASSSNLGLTGELFF.

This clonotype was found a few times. Written as DNA, the CDR3 is TGTGCCAGCAGTTATATGGGAGGGACCCCCCAGCATTTT. Encoded protein: CASSYMGGTPQHF. The chain carries TRBV6-5 and TRBJ1-5, with D possibly TRBD1 on 5 matching bases. V lost 3 bases and J lost 10, with 13 bases in between. The germline CDR1 and CDR2 sequences are MNHEY and SVGAGI. The CDR3 consists of 13 residues.

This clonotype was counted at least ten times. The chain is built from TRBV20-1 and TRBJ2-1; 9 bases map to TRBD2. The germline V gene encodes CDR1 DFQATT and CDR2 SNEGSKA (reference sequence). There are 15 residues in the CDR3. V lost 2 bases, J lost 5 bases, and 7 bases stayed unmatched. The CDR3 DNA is TGCAGTGCTAGATCCCCTAGCGGGGTTAACAATGAGCAGTTCTTC. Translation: CSARSPSGVNNEQFF.

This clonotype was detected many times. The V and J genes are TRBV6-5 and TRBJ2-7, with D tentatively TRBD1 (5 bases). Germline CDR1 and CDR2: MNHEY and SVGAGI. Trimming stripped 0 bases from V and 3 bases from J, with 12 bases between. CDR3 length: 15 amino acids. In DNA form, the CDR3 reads TGTGCCAGCAGTTACTCTACAGGATTGGGCTACGAGCAGTACTTC. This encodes CASSYSTGLGYEQYF.

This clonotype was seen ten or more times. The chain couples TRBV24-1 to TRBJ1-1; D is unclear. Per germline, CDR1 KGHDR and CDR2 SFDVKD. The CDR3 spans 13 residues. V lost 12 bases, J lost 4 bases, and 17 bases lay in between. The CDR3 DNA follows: TGTGCCCCTCAGGACCCGATGGGCACTGAAGCTTTCTTT. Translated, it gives CAPQDPMGTEAFF.

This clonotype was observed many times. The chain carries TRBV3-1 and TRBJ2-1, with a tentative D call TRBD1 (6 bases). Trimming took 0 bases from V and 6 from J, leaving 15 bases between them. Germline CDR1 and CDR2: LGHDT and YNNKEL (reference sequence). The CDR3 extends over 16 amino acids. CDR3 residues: CASSQEGTTSSNEQFF. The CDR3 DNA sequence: TGTGCCAGCAGCCAAGAGGGGACAACTTCTTCCAATGAGCAGTTCTTC.

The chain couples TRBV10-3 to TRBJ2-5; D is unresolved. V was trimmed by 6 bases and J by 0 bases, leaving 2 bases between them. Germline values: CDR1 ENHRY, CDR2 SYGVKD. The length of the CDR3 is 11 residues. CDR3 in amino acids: CAIRDQETQYF. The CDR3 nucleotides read TGTGCCATCAGGGACCAAGAGACCCAGTACTTC.

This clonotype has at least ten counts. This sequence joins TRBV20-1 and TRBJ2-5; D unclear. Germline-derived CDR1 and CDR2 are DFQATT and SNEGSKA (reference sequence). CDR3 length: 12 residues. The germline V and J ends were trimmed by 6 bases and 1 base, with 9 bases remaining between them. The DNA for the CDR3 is TGCAGTGCCCGGACCCCCCAAGAGACCCAGTACTTC. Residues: CSARTPQETQYF.

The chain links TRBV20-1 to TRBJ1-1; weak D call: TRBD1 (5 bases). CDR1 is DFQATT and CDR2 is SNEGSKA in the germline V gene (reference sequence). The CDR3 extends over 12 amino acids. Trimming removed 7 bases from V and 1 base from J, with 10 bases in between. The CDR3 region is CSVGGGNTEAFF. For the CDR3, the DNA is TGCAGTGTCGGCGGGGGGAACACTGAAGCTTTCTTT.

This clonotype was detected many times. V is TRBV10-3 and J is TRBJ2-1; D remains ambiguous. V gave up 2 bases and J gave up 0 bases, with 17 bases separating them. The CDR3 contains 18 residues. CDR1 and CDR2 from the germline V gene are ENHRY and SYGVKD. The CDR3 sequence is CAISETDLASSSYNEQFF. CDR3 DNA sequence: TGTGCCATCAGTGAGACTGACCTTGCTAGTAGCTCCTACAATGAGCAGTTCTTC.